What follows are 26 T cell receptor beta chains derived from one specimen sequenced in a study of T cell repertoires in cytomegalovirus infection. TCRdb reprocessed the reads via MiXCR and lists one record per CDR3 protein. In the table there are around 190,000 distinct CDR3 sequences, roughly 14% of which are singletons. The specimen was PBMCs. The receptors stem from a human donor in good health (CMV status not recorded). Some clones in this sample may be carry-over from other donors' samples.

V is TRBV15 and J is TRBJ1-2; D is uncertain. Germline CDR1 and CDR2: LNHNV and YYDKDF (reference sequence). V was pared by 0 bases and J by 8 bases, with 13 bases between. The CDR3 runs to 14 residues. In DNA form, the CDR3 reads TGTGCCACCAGCAGAGATACGAGATCACGGGGCTACACCTTC. It is translated as CATSRDTRSRGYTF. Full variable domain (outside the CDR3, taken from reference TRBV15 and TRBJ1-2): DAMVIQNPRYQVTQFGKPVTLSCSQTLNHNVMYWYQQKSSQAPKLLFHYYDKDFNNEADTPDNFQSRRPNTSFCFLDIRSPGLGDTAMYLCATSRDTRSRGYTFGSGTRLTVV.

The chain links TRBV6-1 to TRBJ1-4, with 7 bases lining up with TRBD1. V trimming: 5 bases; J trimming: 7 bases; junction bases outside the gene matches: 7. The germline V gene encodes CDR1 MNHNS and CDR2 SASEGT. The CDR3 runs 14 residues. CDR3 in DNA: TGTGCCAGCAGTCTTACAGGGGAGGCTGAAAAACTGTTTTTT. Translation: CASSLTGEAEKLFF.

This clonotype has more than one count but fewer than ten. The gene calls are TRBV6-2 or TRBV6-3 and TRBJ1-5; D gene uncertain. The CDR3 extends over 14 amino acids. V was cut by 2 bases and J by 3 bases, with 8 bases left in between. Looked up from germline, CDR1 is MNHEY and CDR2 is SVGEGT. The CDR3 bases are TGTGCCAGCAGTTACACCGGGAACAATCAGCCCCAGCATTTT. It yields the protein CASSYTGNNQPQHF.

The rearrangement joins TRBV6-5 to TRBJ2-7; tentatively, D is TRBD1 (5 bases). The CDR3 consists of 14 residues. CDR1 and CDR2 from the germline V gene are MNHEY and SVGAGI. The V end lost 0 bases, the J end lost 4 bases, and 10 bases lay between the germline ends. CDR3 amino acids: CASSYSLGLYEQYF. CDR3 DNA sequence: TGTGCCAGCAGTTACTCATTGGGGCTATACGAGCAGTACTTC.

This clonotype showed up just a few times. The J gene is TRBJ2-2, the V gene TRBV9, with TRBD2 matching 9 bases. Germline trimming cut 3 bases from V and 1 base from J; bases unmatched to any gene: 1. CDR1 and CDR2 (germline): SGDLS, YYNGEE. This CDR3 is 15 amino acids long. CDR3 DNA: TGTGCCAGCAGCGAGACTAGCGGGAACACCGGGGAGCTGTTTTTT. Protein sequence: CASSETSGNTGELFF.

In this sample, this clonotype turned up a few times. The chain recombines TRBV29-1 with TRBJ2-5; either TRBD1 or TRBD2 may supply D (6 bases each). CDR3 length: 12 amino acids. Germline V gives CDR1 SQVTM, CDR2 ANQGSEA. Trimming shortened V by 5 bases and J by 4 bases, and 11 bases separated the two germline ends. The CDR3 sequence: CSVFGGGETQYF. Here the CDR3 DNA reads TGCAGCGTTTTCGGAGGGGGAGAGACCCAGTACTTC.

The chain recombines TRBV19 with TRBJ1-2; tentatively, D is TRBD1 (5 bases). The germline V gene has CDR1 LNHDA and CDR2 SQIVND (reference sequence). The CDR3 loop spans 13 amino acids. Trimming took 6 bases from V and 2 from J, leaving 10 bases between them. For the CDR3, the DNA is TGTGCCAGTAGCCCGGACACCAACTATGGCTACACCTTC. It translates to CASSPDTNYGYTF.

A few counts support this clonotype. This sequence joins TRBV28 and TRBJ2-3; 11 nucleotides align to TRBD2. The germline V gene has CDR1 MDHEN and CDR2 SYDVKM. Unmatched junction bases numbered 6, after V lost 1 base and J lost 3 bases. The CDR3 length is 17 residues. CDR3 in DNA: TGTGCCAGCAGTTTATCTACTAGCGGGAGTAGAACAGATACGCAGTATTTT. Protein product: CASSLSTSGSRTDTQYF.

This clonotype was detected many times. The chain is built from TRBV7-2 and TRBJ2-7; possibly TRBD2 for D (6 bases). This CDR3 spans 15 amino acids. Germline-derived CDR1 and CDR2 are SGHTA and FQGNSA. V dropped 0 bases and J dropped 3 bases, with 12 bases sitting between them. The CDR3 reads CASSLAPGLNYEQYF. The DNA for the CDR3 is TGTGCCAGCAGCTTAGCCCCGGGACTGAACTACGAGCAGTACTTC.

This clonotype was counted between two and nine times. The chain couples TRBV6-6 to TRBJ1-1, with 7 positions matching TRBD1. The CDR3 sequence is 13 residues long. The V gene's germline CDR1 is MNHNY and CDR2 SVGAGI (reference sequence). Losses at the gene ends were 0 bases for V and 8 bases for J; bases not matched to a gene: 3. The CDR3 region is CASSYSGTDEAFF. In nucleotides, the CDR3 is TGTGCCAGCAGTTACTCAGGGACAGACGAAGCTTTCTTT.

This clonotype was observed a handful of times. The chain carries TRBV7-2 and TRBJ1-2; TRBD1 is a possible D gene (6 bases). This CDR3 has 15 amino acids. Deletions cut 5 bases from V and 2 bases from J, with 15 bases between. Germline values: CDR1 SGHTA, CDR2 FQGNSA. As DNA, the CDR3 is TGTGCCAGCAGCAACGACAGGAAACGAAACTATGGCTACACCTTC. Translated, it gives CASSNDRKRNYGYTF.

Many counts were recorded for this clonotype. The chain is built from TRBV7-2 and TRBJ1-1; D is undetermined. Trimming pared 4 bases from V and 1 base from J, leaving 13 bases between. CDR3 size: 15 residues. Germline V gene data show CDR1 as SGHTA and CDR2 as FQGNSA. CDR3 region: CASSSFGRANTEAFF. As DNA, the CDR3 is TGTGCCAGCAGCTCCTTCGGTCGTGCGAACACTGAAGCTTTCTTT.

This chain uses TRBV7-3 with TRBJ1-6; D remains unclear. Germline-derived CDR1 and CDR2 are SGHTA and FQGTGA. The CDR3 is made up of 14 amino acids. Trimming stripped 1 base from V and 7 bases from J, with 8 bases between. CDR3 sequence: CASSLILGNSPLHF. CDR3 bases: TGTGCCAGCAGCTTAATTCTCGGGAATTCACCCCTCCACTTT.

This clonotype has a handful of counts. This chain connects TRBV28 to TRBJ2-5; 7 positions match TRBD1. Germline V gene lookup returns CDR1 MDHEN and CDR2 SYDVKM. There are 13 residues in the CDR3. Germline trimming cut 4 bases from V and 3 bases from J; bases unmatched to any gene: 2. In DNA, the CDR3 is TGTGCCAGCAGTTCGACAGGGAAAGAGACCCAGTACTTC. Translated, it gives CASSSTGKETQYF.

This clonotype was seen repeatedly, ten times or more. J is TRBJ1-4 and V is TRBV7-2; the D gene is possibly TRBD1 (5 bases). The CDR3 contains 16 residues. The V end was cut by 5 bases, the J end by 7 bases, with 20 bases between. CDR1 and CDR2 (germline): SGHTA, FQGNSA. CDR3 region: CASSPEARGSGEKLFF. In DNA form, the CDR3 reads TGTGCCAGCAGCCCAGAGGCCCGGGGGAGTGGTGAAAAACTGTTTTTT. The whole variable domain, remainder taken from reference TRBV7-2 and TRBJ1-4, is GAGVSQSPSNKVTEKGKDVELRCDPISGHTALYWYRQSLGQGLEFLIYFQGNSAPDKSGLPSDRFSAERTGGSVSTLTIQRTQQEDSAVYLCASSPEARGSGEKLFFGSGTQLSVL.

The chain joins TRBV9 to TRBJ2-1; D not certain. The ends were cut back, 0 bases at V and 2 bases at J, with 6 bases in the middle. Germline CDR1 and CDR2: SGDLS and YYNGEE. This CDR3 comprises 14 residues. The CDR3 DNA is TGTGCCAGCAGCGTAGAGGCAGCCTACAATGAGCAGTTCTTC. Protein product: CASSVEAAYNEQFF.

This clonotype appeared many times. This rearrangement joins TRBV2 to TRBJ2-1, with D tentatively TRBD2 (5 bases). This CDR3 has 15 residues. CDR1 and CDR2 from the germline V gene are SNHLY and FYNNEI. V was cut by 2 bases and J by 9 bases, with 17 bases left in between. CDR3 DNA sequence: TGTGCCAGCAGTGAAACGAATAGGCGGGCGACTGAGCAGTTCTTC. This gives the protein CASSETNRRATEQFF. The variable domain in full, with the rest retrieved from reference TRBV2 and TRBJ2-1, is EPEVTQTPSHQVTQMGQEVILRCVPISNHLYFYWYRQILGQKVEFLVSFYNNEISEKSEIFDDQFSVERPDGSNFTLKIRSTKLEDSAMYFCASSETNRRATEQFFGPGTRLTVL.

The chain joins TRBV5-1 to TRBJ2-6; D remains unclear. Germline CDR1 reads SGHRS; CDR2 reads YFSETQ. The CDR3 has 14 amino acids. The V and J ends lost 3 bases and 4 bases respectively, with 8 bases between them. The chain's CDR3 is CASSSTGGANVLTF. The CDR3 nucleotides are TGCGCCAGCAGCTCTACCGGAGGGGCCAACGTCCTGACTTTC.

This clonotype was detected only a few times. The chain couples TRBV10-3 to TRBJ2-7; 10 bases align to TRBD2. Germline values: CDR1 ENHRY, CDR2 SYGVKD. The ends lost 10 bases at V and 6 bases at J; junction bases unmatched: 12. This CDR3 spans 14 amino acids. The CDR3 here is CATAPGTSVLEQYF. The CDR3 nucleotides are TGTGCCACCGCACCCGGGACTAGCGTCCTCGAGCAGTACTTC.

This clonotype has a count of ten or more. The rearrangement joins TRBV7-2 to TRBJ2-7; a possible D gene is TRBD1 (5 bases). The CDR3 is made up of 11 amino acids. Germline V CDR1 and CDR2: SGHTA, FQGNSA. V lost 1 base and J lost 10, with 8 bases in between. CDR3 nucleotides: TGTGCCAGCAGCTTAGGCAGGGTTCAGTACTTC. It encodes CASSLGRVQYF.

This clonotype was detected many times. The chain uses TRBV6-6 and TRBJ1-6; D possibly corresponds to TRBD1 (5 bases). CDR1 and CDR2 from the germline V gene are MNHNY and SVGAGI (reference sequence). The V end lost 0 bases, the J end lost 3 bases, and 15 bases lay between the germline ends. This CDR3 spans 18 amino acids. The CDR3 loop reads CASSYSNRGDYYNSPLHF. CDR3 nucleotides: TGTGCCAGCAGTTACTCGAATCGAGGGGACTACTATAATTCACCCCTCCACTTT.

This clonotype was observed many times. The rearrangement links TRBV25-1 to TRBJ2-1; 7 nucleotides align to TRBD2. The CDR3 extends over 14 amino acids. The germline gives CDR1 MGHDK, CDR2 SYGVNS. V was clipped by 4 bases and J by 5 bases; unmatched bases: 5. CDR3 region: CASSVASGNNEQFF. In DNA form, the CDR3 reads TGTGCCAGCAGTGTAGCCAGCGGGAACAATGAGCAGTTCTTC.

This clonotype has a handful of counts. CDR3 DNA sequence: TGTGCCAGCACCCCCCCCGGGGGGCTCTACGAGCAGTACTTC. It is translated as CASTPPGGLYEQYF. This chain uses TRBV5-6 with TRBJ2-7; TRBD2 might be the D (7 bases). V lost 6 bases to trimming and J lost 3 bases, with 16 bases between them. This CDR3 is built from 14 residues. Germline V gives CDR1 SGHDT, CDR2 YYEEEE.

Regarding this clonotype: A junction boundary mismatches the germline segment, possibly from a read error. The CDR3 bases are TGTGCCTGGAGTGTAGGCGGGACGAACACCGGGGATCTGTTTTTT. The encoded protein is CAWSVGGTNTGDLFF. The J gene is TRBJ2-2, the V gene TRBV30; perhaps TRBD2 as D (6 bases). There are 15 residues in the CDR3. CDR1 and CDR2 (germline): GTSNPN, SVGIG (reference sequence).

Turning to this clonotype: Germline and junction disagree at one end, which may indicate a read error. The V and J genes are TRBV7-7 and TRBJ2-1; no firm D call. The CDR3 spans 14 residues. CDR1 is SSHAT and CDR2 is FNYEAQ in the germline V gene (reference sequence). The CDR3 protein is CASSLEAGVSEQFF. The CDR3, as DNA: TGTGCTAGCAGCTTAGAGGCTGGGGTTTCGGAGCAGTTCTTC.

The rearrangement links TRBV5-6 to TRBJ2-1; D gene uncertain. Trimming pared 1 base from V and 8 bases from J, leaving 16 bases between. From germline, CDR1 is SGHDT and CDR2 YYEEEE. CDR3 length equals 15 residues. The CDR3 nucleotides are TGTGCCAGCAGCTTGCAAAGGGTCCCATTCGATGAGCAGTTCTTC. Protein product: CASSLQRVPFDEQFF.